This TCR beta chain was captured in a study of cytomegalovirus exposure and HLA in healthy donors. This PCR relied on a set of 60 Vbeta primers and 13 Jbeta primers. Profiling relied on immunoSEQ multiplex PCR, and the TCRdb table lists in-frame clones only, not all of them. Seen here are over 100,000 clones, around four fifths observed once, and the top ten hold 5% to 6%. Germline CDR1 SEHNR, CDR2 FQNEAQ (reference sequence). The CDR3 consists of 13 residues. Trimming left V 1 base short and J 2 bases short, with 5 bases between. The rearrangement links TRBV7-9 to TRBJ1-1, with D unclear. The sequence came from a man aged 30-40 years in good health and CMV-seronegative. Sequenced sample: PBMCs. CDR3 sequence reads: CASSLDLNTEAFF. The CDR3 coding sequence is TGTGCCAGCAGCTTAGATCTCAACACTGAAGCTTTCTTT.